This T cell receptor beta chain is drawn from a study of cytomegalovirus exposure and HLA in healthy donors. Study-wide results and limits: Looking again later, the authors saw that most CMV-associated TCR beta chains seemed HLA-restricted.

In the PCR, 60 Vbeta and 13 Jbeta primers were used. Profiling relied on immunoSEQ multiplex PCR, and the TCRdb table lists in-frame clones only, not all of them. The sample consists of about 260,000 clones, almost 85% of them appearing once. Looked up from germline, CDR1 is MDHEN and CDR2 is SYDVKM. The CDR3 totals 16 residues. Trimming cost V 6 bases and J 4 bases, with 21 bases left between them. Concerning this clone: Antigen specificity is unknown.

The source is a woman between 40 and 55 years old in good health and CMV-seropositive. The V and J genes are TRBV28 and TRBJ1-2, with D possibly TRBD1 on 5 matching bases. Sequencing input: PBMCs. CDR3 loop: CASRGFNSGLGYGYTF. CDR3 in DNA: TGTGCCAGCAGGGGGTTCAACTCAGGGCTTGGCTATGGCTACACCTTC.